This T cell receptor beta chain was obtained from a study of PD-L1 blockade in urothelial cancer. As for the study in general: Patients' prior chemotherapy regimens numbered 0 to 3. Samples of blood were analyzed 3 weeks (second dose) and 6 weeks after treatment start.

The time point here: pretreatment peripheral blood. Each PCR contained spiked-in synthetic TCR analog templates. TCRdb's copy holds only in-frame clones and misses some; the assay was immunoSEQ multiplex PCR. The table records 35,000 to 45,000 clones, roughly nine tenths of them present only once. Losses at the gene ends were 5 bases for V and 4 bases for J; bases not matched to a gene: 5. The CDR3 has 14 residues. CDR1 KGHSH and CDR2 LQKENI come from the germline V gene. The specimen comprised PBMCs, sampled around atezolizumab (anti-PD-L1) treatment. This sequence originates from a woman in her fifties or sixties with urothelial cancer. The V and J genes are TRBV18 and TRBJ2-5; 9 nucleotides line up with TRBD1. As DNA, the CDR3 is TGTGCCAGCTCAACACGGACAGGGGTAGAGACCCAGTACTTC. It yields the protein CASSTRTGVETQYF.